The text below deals with one T cell receptor beta chain. Its antigen is as yet unknown. These data are taken from a study of cytomegalovirus exposure and HLA in healthy donors. Study-wide results and limits: Immune exposure information comprised only CMV serostatus.

It was with 60 Vbeta and 13 Jbeta primers that the PCR ran. Sequencing used immunoSEQ multiplex PCR; TCRdb keeps in-frame clones, though not all of them. Here the sample spans about 160,000 clones, approximately 80% being singletons. This CDR3 has 15 amino acids. The J segment lost 5 bases and the V segment lost 4 bases, leaving 9 bases of the junction unmatched. Sequencing was performed on PBMCs. The chain recombines TRBV23-1 with TRBJ2-7; 9 positions agree with TRBD1. TRBV23-1 is sorted into the ORF group, with uncertain function. This receptor was obtained from a woman in her twenties or thirties in good health and CMV-seropositive. The CDR3 spells CASSRIGQGNDEQYF. The CDR3, as DNA: TGCGCCAGCAGTCGCATCGGACAGGGGAACGACGAGCAGTACTTC.